This TCR beta chain was captured in a study of shared clonotypes between healthy human individuals. Some clones are missing from TCRdb's copy, which holds only in-frame ones; the method was immunoSEQ multiplex PCR. Altogether over 800,000 clones are present, about 92% being singletons, with the ten largest covering about 24%. Naivety among CD8 cells was defined by CD45RO negativity and positive CCR7 selection, thereby excluding terminally differentiated effector memory CD45RA+ cells. The clonotype originates from a man aged 30 to 45 in good health. Specimen: naive CD8+ T cells sorted from blood.

The CDR3 DNA reads as TGTGCCAGCAGCAAGTACAGGGCGGTCCCCTACGAGCAGTACTTC. As protein: CASSKYRAVPYEQYF. The chain has TRBV5-5 and TRBJ2-7, with a possible D match to TRBD1 (6 bases). Germline CDR1 and CDR2: SGHKS and YYEKEE (reference sequence). V dropped 4 bases and J dropped 2 bases, with 16 bases sitting between them. There are 15 residues in the CDR3.